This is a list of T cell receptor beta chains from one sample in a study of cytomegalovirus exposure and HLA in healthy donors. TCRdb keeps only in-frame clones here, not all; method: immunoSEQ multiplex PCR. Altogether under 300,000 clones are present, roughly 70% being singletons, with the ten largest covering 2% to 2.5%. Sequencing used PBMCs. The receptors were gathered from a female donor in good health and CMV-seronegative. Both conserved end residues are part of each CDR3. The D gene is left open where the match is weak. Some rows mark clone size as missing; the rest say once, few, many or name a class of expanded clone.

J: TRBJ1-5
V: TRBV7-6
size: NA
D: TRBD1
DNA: TGTGCCAGCAGCCTACATCCCGGGACAGGGGATTGGGGCAATCAGCCCCAGCATTTT
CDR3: CASSLHPGTGDWGNQPQHF

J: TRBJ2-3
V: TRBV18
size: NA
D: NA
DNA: TGTGCCAGCTCACCCACAGGGACAGATACGCAGTATTTT
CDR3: CASSPTGTDTQYF

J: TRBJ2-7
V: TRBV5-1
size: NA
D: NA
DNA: TGCGCCAGCAGCTTCGAGGGTGGCTACGAGCAGTACTTC
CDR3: CASSFEGGYEQYF

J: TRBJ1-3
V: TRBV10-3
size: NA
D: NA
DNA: TGTGCCATCAGTGGGGTTTTGAAGGGGACTTCCGGAAACACCATATATTTT
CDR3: CAISGVLKGTSGNTIYF

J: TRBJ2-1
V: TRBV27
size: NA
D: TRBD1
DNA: TGTGCCAGCAGTTTATACGGGACAGGGGGTGTGAATGAGCAGTTCTTC
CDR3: CASSLYGTGGVNEQFF

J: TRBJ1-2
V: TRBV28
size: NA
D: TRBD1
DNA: TGTGCCAGCAGTTGGGACAGGGAGTCCTATGGCTACACCTTC
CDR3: CASSWDRESYGYTF

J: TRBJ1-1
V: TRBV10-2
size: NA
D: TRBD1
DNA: TGCGCCAGCACTGGGACAGGGGGAGGCACTGAAGCTTTCTTT
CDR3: CASTGTGGGTEAFF

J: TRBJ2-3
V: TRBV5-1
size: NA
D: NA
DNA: TGCGCCAGCAGCTATGTTAGACAGCCAGATACGCAGTATTTT
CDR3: CASSYVRQPDTQYF

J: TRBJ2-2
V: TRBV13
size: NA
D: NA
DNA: TGTGCCAGCAGCTCACCGACAGGCTACACCGGGGAGCTGTTTTTT
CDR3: CASSSPTGYTGELFF

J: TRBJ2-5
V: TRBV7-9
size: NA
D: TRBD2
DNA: TGTGCCAGCAGCTCCCCGACTAGCGGGAGTAGGCTAGAGACCCAGTACTTC
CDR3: CASSSPTSGSRLETQYF

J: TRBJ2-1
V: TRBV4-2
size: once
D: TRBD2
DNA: TGTGCCAGCAGCTCCGCTAGCGGCTTCAATGAGCAGTTCTTC
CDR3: CASSSASGFNEQFF

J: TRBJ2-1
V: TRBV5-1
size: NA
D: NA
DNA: TGCGCCAGCAGCTTTAGAGAGAGCTCCTACAATGAGCAGTTCTTC
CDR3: CASSFRESSYNEQFF

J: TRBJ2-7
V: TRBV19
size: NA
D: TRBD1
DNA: TGTGCCAGTAGTGTGGGGACAGGAGAGCAGTACTTC
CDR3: CASSVGTGEQYF

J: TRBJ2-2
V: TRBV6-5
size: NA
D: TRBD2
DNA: TGTGCCAGCAGCCGGGGACTAGCGGGAGTAGGGCTGTTTTTT
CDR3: CASSRGLAGVGLFF

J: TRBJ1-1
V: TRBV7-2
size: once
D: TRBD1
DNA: TGTGCCAGCAGCTTCGGGACAGGGAACACTGAAGCTTTCTTT
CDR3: CASSFGTGNTEAFF

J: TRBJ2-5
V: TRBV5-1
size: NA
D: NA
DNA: TGCGCCAGCAGCGCAGGCCCGCAAGAGACCCAGTACTTC
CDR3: CASSAGPQETQYF

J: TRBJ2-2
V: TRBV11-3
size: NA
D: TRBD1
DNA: TGTGCCAGCAGCTTAGAGGGTGGACAGGGATTCACCGGGGAGCTGTTTTTT
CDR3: CASSLEGGQGFTGELFF

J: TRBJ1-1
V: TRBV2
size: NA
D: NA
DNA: TGTGCCAGCAGCCTCCCGGGACAGAACACTGAAGCTTTCTTT
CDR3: CASSLPGQNTEAFF